Listed here are 30 T cell receptor beta chains from one sample, sequenced in a study of cytomegalovirus exposure and HLA in healthy donors (dated by TCRdb to 2017 to 2019). The library was made by the immunoSEQ multiplex PCR assay. TCRdb's version of the immuneACCESS table is confined to in-frame rearrangements and falls short of the full clone set. An unresolved V gene accounts for under half of the shortfall where checked; the remainder is of unknown origin. The sample table contains 200,000 to 300,000 clones; only one count was recorded for about 92% of them. Approximately 3.1% of the sample lies in the top ten. Sequences were obtained from PBMCs. These TCRs come from a woman in her 30s in good health and CMV-seronegative.

V and J are TRBV5-1 and TRBJ2-1, with D maybe TRBD2 (5 bases). This CDR3 has 12 residues. The V gene lost 2 bases and the J gene lost 5 bases, with 5 bases spanning the gap. Germline assignment: CDR1 SGHRS and CDR2 YFSETQ. The CDR3 spells CASSLADNEQFF. The CDR3 DNA is TGCGCCAGCAGCTTAGCGGACAATGAGCAGTTCTTC.

This chain joins TRBV19 and TRBJ2-5, with D possibly being TRBD2 (6 bases). The CDR3 length is 16 residues. V was cut by 3 bases and J by 2 bases, with 16 bases left in between. In germline, CDR1 is LNHDA, CDR2 SQIVND (reference sequence). The CDR3 DNA is TGTGCCAGTAGTATTAATGGCGGAGGGGCACAAGAGACCCAGTACTTC. Residues: CASSINGGGAQETQYF. Full variable domain (remainder filled in from reference TRBV19 and TRBJ2-5): DGGITQSPKYLFRKEGQNVTLSCEQNLNHDAMYWYRQDPGQGLRLIYYSQIVNDFQKGDIAEGYSVSREKKESFPLTVTSAQKNPTAFYLCASSINGGGAQETQYFGPGTRLLVL.

The DNA for the CDR3 is TGTGCCAGCGCAACTAGCGGGAGCGACTTGGGCGAGCAGTACTTC. Protein sequence: CASATSGSDLGEQYF. J is TRBJ2-7 and V is TRBV18; 11 bases are shared with TRBD2. CDR1 is KGHSH, CDR2 LQKENI, per germline. The V and J ends lost 8 bases and 6 bases, in that order; junction bases with no gene match: 12. The CDR3 is 15 residues long.

The chain carries TRBV9 and TRBJ2-7; D remains ambiguous. Germline V gives CDR1 SGDLS, CDR2 YYNGEE. V was shortened by 3 bases and J by 0 bases, with 7 bases between the two germline ends. The length of the CDR3 is 13 residues. The CDR3 DNA is TGTGCCAGCAGCGCCTCATCCTCCTACGAGCAGTACTTC. It is translated as CASSASSSYEQYF.

The J gene is TRBJ2-7, the V gene TRBV4-2, with D possibly TRBD1 on 6 matching bases. This CDR3 has 13 amino acids. CDR1 is LGHNA, CDR2 YNFKEQ, per germline. The V end lost 1 base, the J end lost 3 bases, and 7 bases lay between the germline ends. The CDR3 loop is CASSQGTDYEQYF. The CDR3 nucleotides read TGTGCCAGCAGCCAAGGGACAGACTACGAGCAGTACTTC.

This clone has only one observation. The rearrangement uses TRBV7-9 and TRBJ1-5; weak D call: TRBD1 (5 bases). Trimming took off 0 bases at V and 9 bases at J, with 9 bases between the two ends. CDR1 and CDR2 from the germline V gene are SEHNR and FQNEAQ (reference sequence). There are 13 residues in the CDR3. CDR3 residues: CASSLAWDRPQHF. For the CDR3, the DNA is TGTGCCAGCAGCTTAGCCTGGGACCGGCCCCAGCATTTT.

The V and J genes are TRBV7-3 and TRBJ2-1; no reliable D call. CDR3 size: 15 residues. Germline V lookup: CDR1 SGHTA, CDR2 FQGTGA. Trimming removed 2 bases at V and 4 bases at J, with 12 bases between. CDR3 sequence (DNA): TGTGCCAGCAGCTTACTCTCCTCTACTTACAATGAGCAGTTCTTC. Encoded protein: CASSLLSSTYNEQFF.

The V gene is TRBV4-1, the J gene TRBJ1-2, with TRBD1 identical over 10 bases. V was pared by 3 bases and J by 3 bases, with 4 bases of the junction left unmatched. The CDR3 has 15 residues. Germline V gene sequence: CDR1 MGHRA, CDR2 YSYEKL. The CDR3 DNA follows: TGCGCCAGCAGCCAGGGGACAGGGGCTGACTATGGCTACACCTTC. Residues: CASSQGTGADYGYTF.

V and J are TRBV10-1 and TRBJ2-7, with D perhaps TRBD2 (6 bases). This CDR3 contains 17 residues. Germline CDR1 and CDR2: WNHNN and SYGVQD (reference sequence). The ends were cut back, 0 bases at V and 4 bases at J, with 19 bases in the middle. CDR3 residues: CASSESHRRVHDYEQYF. The CDR3 nucleotides are TGCGCCAGCAGTGAGTCCCATAGGAGGGTCCACGATTACGAGCAGTACTTC.

This rearrangement joins TRBV4-2 to TRBJ2-1; TRBD2 agrees at 14 bases. This CDR3 has 16 amino acids. Per germline, CDR1 LGHNA and CDR2 YNFKEQ. V lost 3 bases, J lost 8 bases, and 6 bases stayed unmatched. The CDR3 is CASSHPLGLAGDEQFF. In DNA, the CDR3 is TGTGCCAGCAGCCATCCCCTGGGACTAGCGGGAGATGAGCAGTTCTTC.

The chain employs TRBV29-1 and TRBJ2-3, with 9 bases aligning to TRBD1. Germline CDR1 SQVTM, CDR2 ANQGSEA. V dropped 5 bases and J dropped 2; count of bases not matched to a gene: 11. This CDR3 has 16 amino acids. The CDR3 region is CSVLTPGQGPTDTQYF. The CDR3 coding sequence is TGCAGCGTTTTGACACCGGGACAGGGCCCCACAGATACGCAGTATTTT.

The chain is built from TRBV9 and TRBJ2-7; D call uncertain. V gave up 0 bases and J gave up 2 bases, with 9 bases separating them. Germline V gene lookup returns CDR1 SGDLS and CDR2 YYNGEE. The CDR3 covers 14 residues. The CDR3 nucleotides read TGTGCCAGCAGCGTAGCCGGATCCACCTACGAGCAGTACTTC. Its translation is CASSVAGSTYEQYF.

This chain uses TRBV7-9 with TRBJ2-7, with 8 bases matching TRBD2. J lost 6 bases, V lost 5 bases, and 9 bases had no gene match. The CDR3 is 14 residues long. CDR1 SEHNR and CDR2 FQNEAQ come from the germline V gene (reference sequence). This CDR3 reads CASSPAGLVVEQYF. In nucleotides, the CDR3 is TGTGCCAGCAGCCCCGCGGGACTAGTGGTCGAGCAGTACTTC.

The genes are TRBV9 and TRBJ1-4; the match to TRBD1 covers 8 bases. CDR3 length: 13 amino acids. Germline V gene lookup returns CDR1 SGDLS and CDR2 YYNGEE. V was pared by 4 bases and J by 8 bases, with 4 bases of the junction left unmatched. CDR3 nucleotides: TGTGCCAGCAGCCAGGGGGCTTGGGAAAAACTGTTTTTT. Translation: CASSQGAWEKLFF.

The chain links TRBV18 to TRBJ2-1; 9 nucleotides line up with TRBD1. The germline gives CDR1 KGHSH, CDR2 LQKENI. After removal of 4 bases from V and 10 bases from J, the junction contained 2 bases not matched to a gene. There are 12 residues in the CDR3. The CDR3 nucleotides read TGTGCCAGCTCACGTACAGGGGGCGAGCAGTTCTTC. This sequence encodes CASSRTGGEQFF.

V is TRBV16 and J is TRBJ2-7; weak D call: TRBD1 (6 bases). Germline V CDR1 and CDR2: KGHSY, FQNENV. V was cut by 1 base and J by 5 bases, with 18 bases left in between. The CDR3 runs 16 residues. CDR3 sequence: CASSQFPPGSGDEQYF. As DNA, the CDR3 is TGTGCCAGCAGCCAATTCCCTCCCGGGTCAGGGGACGAGCAGTACTTC.

The rearrangement links TRBV15 to TRBJ1-1, with D uncertain. The CDR3 is made up of 11 amino acids. CDR1 LNHNV and CDR2 YYDKDF come from the germline V gene (reference sequence). V was trimmed by 3 bases and J by 7 bases, leaving 6 bases between them. CDR3 amino acids: CATSSEGEAFF. Written as DNA, the CDR3 is TGTGCCACCAGCAGCGAAGGTGAAGCTTTCTTT.

The chain couples TRBV4-2 to TRBJ2-3; TRBD2 aligns across 14 bases. V was pared by 4 bases and J by 5 bases, with 5 bases of the junction left unmatched. The CDR3 runs to 16 residues. Germline V gene sequence: CDR1 LGHNA, CDR2 YNFKEQ. The CDR3 region has the DNA TGTGCCAGCAGCCGGGGGACTAGCGGGAGCGGAGATACGCAGTATTTT. This gives the protein CASSRGTSGSGDTQYF.

The chain has TRBV4-1 and TRBJ2-7; 12 bases agree with TRBD2. V was clipped by 3 bases and J by 7 bases; unmatched bases: 19. The CDR3 length is 19 residues. The V gene's germline CDR1 is MGHRA and CDR2 YSYEKL. This CDR3 is CASSQEPGLAGLGDSEQYF. The CDR3 nucleotides read TGCGCCAGCAGCCAGGAGCCGGGACTAGCGGGTCTGGGAGATTCGGAGCAGTACTTC.

This rearrangement joins TRBV5-1 to TRBJ2-7; TRBD2 agrees at 10 bases. The trim removed 5 bases at V and 2 bases at J, leaving 7 bases unmatched. Germline V gives CDR1 SGHRS, CDR2 YFSETQ. The length of the CDR3 is 15 residues. CDR3 sequence: CASRQGLAQTYEQYF. The CDR3 DNA is TGCGCCAGCAGGCAGGGACTAGCGCAGACCTACGAGCAGTACTTC.

This sequence joins TRBV9 and TRBJ2-2, with no clear D. This CDR3 contains 11 residues. CDR1 is SGDLS and CDR2 is YYNGEE in the germline V gene. The ends were cut back, 1 base at V and 7 bases at J, with 2 bases in the middle. CDR3: CASSVHGELFF. CDR3 coding DNA: TGTGCCAGCAGCGTACACGGGGAGCTGTTTTTT.

The V and J genes are TRBV4-3 and TRBJ2-7; D possibly matches TRBD1 or TRBD2 (5 bases each). Trimming took off 1 base at V and 3 bases at J, with 7 bases between the two ends. Germline V CDR1 and CDR2: LGHNA, YSLEER. The CDR3 has 13 amino acids. CDR3: CASSQGDHYEQYF. CDR3 nucleotides: TGCGCCAGCAGCCAAGGGGACCACTACGAGCAGTACTTC.

The chain joins TRBV28 to TRBJ2-4; 7 bases agree with TRBD1. Germline V CDR1 and CDR2: MDHEN, SYDVKM. This CDR3 is 16 amino acids long. After removal of 3 bases from V and 0 bases from J, the junction contained 5 bases not matched to a gene. Here the CDR3 reads CASSFGQDLAKNIQYF. CDR3 nucleotide sequence: TGTGCCAGCAGTTTCGGACAGGACCTAGCCAAAAACATTCAGTACTTC.

The chain employs TRBV4-1 and TRBJ2-7; 11 bases agree with TRBD2. Germline CDR1 reads MGHRA; CDR2 reads YSYEKL. The CDR3 loop spans 15 amino acids. V dropped 5 bases and J dropped 0; count of bases not matched to a gene: 3. Here the CDR3 reads CASSTLAGGSYEQYF. The DNA for the CDR3 is TGCGCCAGCAGCACTCTAGCGGGAGGCTCCTACGAGCAGTACTTC.

This rearrangement joins TRBV5-1 to TRBJ2-2; 9 positions match TRBD2. Germline V gene sequence: CDR1 SGHRS, CDR2 YFSETQ. CDR3 length: 17 amino acids. J was trimmed by 1 base and V by 3 bases; bases with no gene match: 7. CDR3 protein: CASSSHSGSMNTGELFF. CDR3 in DNA: TGCGCCAGCAGCTCCCATAGCGGGAGTATGAACACCGGGGAGCTGTTTTTT.

The rearrangement uses TRBV5-1 and TRBJ2-1; TRBD2 matches at 11 bases. The CDR3 length is 16 residues. Germline V gene lookup returns CDR1 SGHRS and CDR2 YFSETQ. V shed 1 base and J 9 bases; nucleotides not matched to a gene: 9. CDR3 in DNA: TGCGCCAGCAGCTTGCCTAGACTAGCGGGATGGGGTGAGCAGTTCTTC. Protein product: CASSLPRLAGWGEQFF.

The chain carries TRBV9 and TRBJ2-2; D gene ambiguous. The CDR3 is 13 residues long. V was cut by 3 bases and J by 4 bases, with 7 bases left in between. The germline V gene encodes CDR1 SGDLS and CDR2 YYNGEE. CDR3 sequence (DNA): TGTGCCAGCAGCGCCCGTTCCACCGGGGAGCTGTTTTTT. The encoded protein is CASSARSTGELFF. The variable domain in full, with the rest retrieved from reference TRBV9 and TRBJ2-2, is DSGVTQTPKHLITATGQRVTLRCSPRSGDLSVYWYQQSLDQGLQFLIQYYNGEERAKGNILERFSAQQFPDLHSELNLSSLELGDSALYFCASSARSTGELFFGEGSRLTVL.

The chain couples TRBV9 to TRBJ2-1; 8 nucleotides line up with TRBD1. This CDR3 contains 15 residues. J lost 2 bases, V lost 3 bases, and 4 bases had no gene match. Looked up from germline, CDR1 is SGDLS and CDR2 is YYNGEE. The CDR3 sequence: CASSGTGLTYNEQFF. The CDR3, as DNA: TGTGCCAGCAGCGGGACAGGGCTCACCTACAATGAGCAGTTCTTC.

CDR3 in DNA: TGTGCCAGCAGTTTTGTGAACACTGAAGCTTTCTTT. Its protein is CASSFVNTEAFF. The chain uses TRBV28 and TRBJ1-1, with no clear D. Trimming took off 3 bases at V and 0 bases at J, with 2 bases between the two ends. This CDR3 is 12 amino acids long. Germline values: CDR1 MDHEN, CDR2 SYDVKM. Full variable domain (remainder filled in from reference TRBV28 and TRBJ1-1): DVKVTQSSRYLVKRTGEKVFLECVQDMDHENMFWYRQDPGLGLRLIYFSYDVKMKEKGDIPEGYSVSREKKERFSLILESASTNQTSMYLCASSFVNTEAFFGQGTRLTVV.

The chain has TRBV5-1 and TRBJ1-1; D is possibly TRBD1 (5 bases). V was trimmed by 0 bases and J by 4 bases, leaving 10 bases between them. The CDR3 contains 14 residues. Germline V gene lookup returns CDR1 SGHRS and CDR2 YFSETQ. Here the CDR3 reads CASSLGRAGTEAFF. CDR3 bases: TGCGCCAGCAGCTTGGGCAGGGCGGGCACTGAAGCTTTCTTT.